This TCR beta chain was obtained from a study of breast tumors, draining lymph nodes, adjacent tissues (TCRdb year 2016). About the full investigation: TCR beta repertoires were compared across tumor, adjacent nontumor tissue and axillary lymph nodes obtained from breast cancer patients. The study aimed to assess the relationships and possible T-cell exchange between tumor, surrounding tissue and draining lymph node repertoires in human breast cancer.

TCRdb shows the sequencer as Illumina HiSeq 2000. TCR beta chain libraries were generated through multiplex PCR amplification. High-throughput sequencing was used to analyze the amplified TCR beta chain products. TCRdb applied fastp at Q25 and MiXCR to the public reads, then kept only in-frame beta chains. Under each unique CDR3 protein, matching rows form one entry showing the most common genes and DNA. The sample table contains some 100,000 distinct CDR3 sequences; only one count was recorded for about 20% of them. Jointly, the top ten make up over 1% of the sample. The axillary draining lymph nodes of breast cancer patients were the source of the lymph node samples. Results the study describes overall, beyond this receptor: The conclusion that tumor T cells originate in lymph nodes was presented as consistent with a hypothesis rather than as directly demonstrated. Tumor and nontumor tissue repertoires were significantly more similar in luminal-like than in basal-like breast cancer. Tumor T-cell repertoires showed less diversity than lymph node repertoires and more diversity than nontumor tissue repertoires, and tumor T-cell repertoires showed preferential V and J gene usage. The data were considered consistent with most tumor T cells being derived from the lymph node and subsequently expanding within tumor tissue.

Via the germline V gene, CDR1 is SNHLY and CDR2 FYNNEI. Clipping removes 4 bases from V and 15 bases from J, with 7 as the unmatched junction base count. Measured from the cysteine to the phenylalanine, the CDR3 is 14 residues long. Only CDR3 DNA remains: 42 bases, in frame from the first base. Regarding this clonotype: Its antigen is unknown. Base qualities are not recorded, but no much larger clone differs from it by a single base.

This receptor was taken from a female donor with breast cancer. Some clones in this sample may be carry-over from other donors' samples. The V and J segments used are TRBV2 and TRBJ2-1; 15 of the junction bases match TRBD2. The specimen was axillary lymph node tissue. The CDR3 reads CASSGTSGGARPFF. The sequence in DNA is TGTGCCAGCAGTGGGACTAGCGGGGGGGCCCGGCCGTTCTTC. With all but the CDR3 taken from the reference TRBV2 and TRBJ2-1 genes, the full variable domain is: EPEVTQTPSHQVTQMGQEVILRCVPISNHLYFYWYRQILGQKVEFLVSFYNNEISEKSEIFDDQFSVERPDGSNFTLKIRSTKLEDSAMYFCASSGTSGGARPFFGPGTRLTVL.